Listed below are T cell receptor beta chains from one sample, sequenced in a study of type 1 and type 2 diabetes patients. Using its own MiXCR run on the multiplex PCR reads, TCRdb lists one record per CDR3 protein. Among about 250,000 distinct CDR3 sequences listed, over 45% were seen once. The sequenced sample consisted of peripheral blood mononuclear cells (PBMCs). The receptors shown here come from a man younger than 35 with type 2 diabetes. Both conserved end residues are trimmed from each CDR3.

TRBV30	TRBJ2-3	AWTKGLAGAGDTQY
TRBV6-1	TRBJ2-7	ASSYTRSEQY
TRBV4-1	TRBJ2-7	ASSQGWAGPTPYEQY
TRBV14	TRBJ1-2	ASSQDLGTATLYGYT
TRBV13	TRBJ2-7	ASSLGGGNNEQY
TRBV20-1	TRBJ1-1	SARRGNTEAF
TRBV14	TRBJ1-2	ASSQRPGTANYGYT
TRBV10-3	TRBJ1-1	AISTTHMNTEAF
TRBV20-1	TRBJ2-1	SAPQGIEQF
TRBV15	TRBJ2-7	ATSRDLEAYEQY
TRBV28	TRBJ2-3	ASSSETDTQY
TRBV30	TRBJ2-2	AWSVILAGGPITGELF
TRBV5-1	TRBJ2-7	ASSLPALDRSSYEQY
TRBV5-1	TRBJ1-1	ASTRTGATEAF
TRBV29-1	TRBJ1-3	SVAGGNTIY
TRBV25-1	TRBJ2-6	ASSYSGANVLT
TRBV10-1	TRBJ2-3	ASSRTGTSQTDTQY
TRBV6-4	TRBJ2-7	ARYRRQSYEQH
TRBV10-3	TRBJ2-7	AISESTGPIYEQY
TRBV24-1	TRBJ2-1	ATGRLRGNEQF
TRBV7-2	TRBJ1-6	ASSLLGTENSPLH
TRBV28	TRBJ2-5	ASNPQGTRETQY
TRBV6-1	TRBJ2-3	ASSEGGGEADTQY
TRBV18	TRBJ1-1	ASSWQENTEAF
TRBV27	TRBJ1-5	ASSLSAVQPQH
TRBV2	TRBJ2-1	ASSEAQRLAVYNEQF
TRBV2	TRBJ1-4	ASSASVRAAEKLF
TRBV19	TRBJ1-2	ASTPLKTGAAINYGYT
TRBV5-1	TRBJ2-3	ASSQTQATDTQY
TRBV20-1	TRBJ2-7	SARSDSYEQY
TRBV7-3	TRBJ2-2	ASSTIQGATGELF
TRBV7-2	TRBJ2-5	ASSYVTSGETQY
TRBV7-3	TRBJ2-1	ASSLGGDAYNEQF
TRBV9	TRBJ2-1	ASSPRYSSHNEQF
TRBV30	TRBJ1-2	AWSVETVLDYT
TRBV2	TRBJ2-7	ASSSGQVTYEQY
TRBV7-3	TRBJ2-7	ASSSFGTGTEQY
TRBV19	TRBJ1-1	ASSSFTEAF
TRBV9	TRBJ2-1	ASSEGDEQF
TRBV20-1	TRBJ1-1	SAPAQADRAF
TRBV20-1	TRBJ1-6	SATGAYSPLH
TRBV7-3	TRBJ2-3	ASSSRAGLTQY
TRBV20-1	TRBJ1-5	SARRGLEPQH
TRBV29-1	TRBJ1-1	SVSEGMNTEAF
TRBV29-1	TRBJ1-2	SARDRSYGYT
TRBV15	TRBJ1-2	ATSRDQGLGQGRYGYT
TRBV2	TRBJ1-4	ASSAGRDYEKLF
TRBV6-5	TRBJ2-2	ASSGRGGRAGELF
TRBV15	TRBJ1-2	ATSRGREDGYT
TRBV29-1	TRBJ1-3	SVGLGTASGNTIY
TRBV4-1	TRBJ2-7	ASSQEGQPHEQY